These 8 T cell receptor beta chains came from one sample sequenced in a study of beta chain features in type 1 diabetes (dated by TCRdb to the late 2010s). The library was prepared using the immunoSEQ multiplex PCR assay. The entire amount of isolated RNA was reverse transcribed using the High Capacity cDNA Reverse Transcription Kit, so the sequenced TCRB transcripts were expressed ones. TCRdb stores this immuneACCESS table with in-frame sequences only. Part of the clones is absent; in the studies checked, under half of the shortfall reflects unresolved V genes, and no reason is known for the rest. In all, the sample holds fewer than 250,000 clones, and 11% to 15% of those were seen once. The ten largest clones add up to around 0.03% of the sample. The sample comprised naive CD4+ T cells from blood. In light of the paper, this sample's cell subset or site label describes: true naive CD4+ T cells. These receptors were taken from a middle-aged woman in good health.

This clone turned up a few times. The chain employs TRBV6-4 and TRBJ1-2; D call uncertain. The CDR3 loop spans 11 amino acids. Looked up from germline, CDR1 is MRHNA and CDR2 is SNTAGT. The V gene lost 0 bases and the J gene lost 8 bases, with 4 bases spanning the gap. This chain's CDR3 is CASSDSRGYTF. The CDR3 DNA reads as TGTGCCAGCAGTGACTCGCGGGGCTACACCTTC.

V and J are TRBV25-1 and TRBJ1-6; TRBD1 is a possible D gene (5 bases). The germline CDR1 and CDR2 sequences are MGHDK and SYGVNS. Trimming took 6 bases from V and 9 from J, leaving 12 bases between them. The length of the CDR3 is 13 residues. The CDR3 coding sequence is TGTGCCAGCAGAGGAGTAAGGGGTTCACCCCTCCACTTT. This encodes CASRGVRGSPLHF.

The gene calls are TRBV7-2 and TRBJ2-5, with TRBD2 matching over 9 bases. CDR1 is SGHTA and CDR2 is FQGNSA in the germline V gene. Trimming at V came to 4 bases and at J to 1 base, leaving 1 base not matched to a gene. The CDR3 has 14 residues. DNA of the CDR3: TGTGCCAGCAGCTCACTAGCGGGCCAAGAGACCCAGTACTTC. The encoded protein is CASSSLAGQETQYF.

This clone was detected only a few times. This CDR3 reads CASSLTSGGSQETQYF. CDR3 DNA sequence: TGTGCCAGCAGCCTTACTAGCGGGGGTTCCCAAGAGACCCAGTACTTC. This chain links TRBV7-2 with TRBJ2-5; 11 nucleotides agree with TRBD2. Germline V gene lookup returns CDR1 SGHTA and CDR2 FQGNSA. The CDR3 runs to 16 residues. J was trimmed by 1 base and V by 5 bases; bases with no gene match: 6.

This sequence joins TRBV29-1 and TRBJ1-1; the D is unclear. The V and J ends lost 7 bases and 5 bases respectively, with 14 bases between them. CDR1 SQVTM and CDR2 ANQGSEA come from the germline V gene. CDR3 length equals 12 residues. CDR3 region: CSACKEATEAFF. CDR3 sequence (DNA): TGCAGCGCCTGTAAAGAGGCGACTGAAGCTTTCTTT. The full variable domain, completed using reference TRBV29-1 and TRBJ1-1, is SAVISQKPSRDICQRGTSLTIQCQVDSQVTMMFWYRQQPGQSLTLIATANQGSEATYESGFVIDKFPISRPNLTFSTLTVSNMSPEDSSIYLCSACKEATEAFFGQGTRLTVV.

This chain's CDR3 is CASSPQRTSGGLNEQFF. CDR3 nucleotide sequence: TGTGCCAGCAGCCCCCAGCGGACTAGCGGGGGCCTCAATGAGCAGTTCTTC. The chain uses TRBV7-2 and TRBJ2-1; 13 nucleotides line up with TRBD2. The CDR3 extends over 17 amino acids. With V trimmed by 5 bases and J by 6 bases, 10 bases remained unmatched. Germline V gives CDR1 SGHTA, CDR2 FQGNSA.

In its sample, this clone was seen a few times. V is TRBV19 and J is TRBJ1-5, with D perhaps matching TRBD1 (5 bases). Per the germline V gene, CDR1 is LNHDA and CDR2 is SQIVND (reference sequence). The CDR3 spans 15 residues. V was cut by 5 bases and J by 0 bases, with 11 bases left in between. The CDR3 reads CASSVPGFSNQPQHF. The CDR3 DNA is TGTGCCAGTAGTGTCCCAGGGTTTAGCAATCAGCCCCAGCATTTT.

J is TRBJ2-5 and V is TRBV4-1; possible D gene TRBD2, 5 bases. The ends were cut back, 0 bases at V and 4 bases at J, with 12 bases in the middle. The CDR3 has 15 residues. Germline values: CDR1 MGHRA, CDR2 YSYEKL. This chain's CDR3 is CASSQDRTGRETQYF. CDR3 DNA: TGCGCCAGCAGCCAAGATCGGACGGGGAGAGAGACCCAGTACTTC.